This T cell receptor beta chain was identified in a study of CD8+ T cells in alopecia areata. Overall study: Oral tofacitinib (5 to 10 mg twice daily) was administered to treated patients.

The CDR3 sequence is 11 residues long. Germline V CDR1 and CDR2: LNHDA, SQIVND (reference sequence). After removal of 10 bases from V and 6 bases from J, the junction contained 5 bases not matched to a gene. Noted treatment: oral pan-JAK inhibitor, 5-10 mg twice daily. Peripheral blood, together with lesional scalp punch biopsies, was collected from alopecia areata patients. RNA was extracted and reverse transcribed into cDNA as the sequencing template. Here immunoSEQ multiplex PCR was the method, and the copy in TCRdb shows in-frame clones only, minus some. This sample yields about 87,000 clones, of which just over 70% are seen a single time; 15% to 20% belongs to the top ten.

This receptor was identified in a human donor with alopecia areata. Source: CD8+ T cells sorted from blood, taken at week 44, from a patient treated with tofacitinib. This chain uses TRBV19 with TRBJ1-1; 7 positions agree with TRBD1. DNA for the CDR3: TGTGCCACCCGACAGGGATCTGAAGCTTTCTTT. This encodes CATRQGSEAFF.